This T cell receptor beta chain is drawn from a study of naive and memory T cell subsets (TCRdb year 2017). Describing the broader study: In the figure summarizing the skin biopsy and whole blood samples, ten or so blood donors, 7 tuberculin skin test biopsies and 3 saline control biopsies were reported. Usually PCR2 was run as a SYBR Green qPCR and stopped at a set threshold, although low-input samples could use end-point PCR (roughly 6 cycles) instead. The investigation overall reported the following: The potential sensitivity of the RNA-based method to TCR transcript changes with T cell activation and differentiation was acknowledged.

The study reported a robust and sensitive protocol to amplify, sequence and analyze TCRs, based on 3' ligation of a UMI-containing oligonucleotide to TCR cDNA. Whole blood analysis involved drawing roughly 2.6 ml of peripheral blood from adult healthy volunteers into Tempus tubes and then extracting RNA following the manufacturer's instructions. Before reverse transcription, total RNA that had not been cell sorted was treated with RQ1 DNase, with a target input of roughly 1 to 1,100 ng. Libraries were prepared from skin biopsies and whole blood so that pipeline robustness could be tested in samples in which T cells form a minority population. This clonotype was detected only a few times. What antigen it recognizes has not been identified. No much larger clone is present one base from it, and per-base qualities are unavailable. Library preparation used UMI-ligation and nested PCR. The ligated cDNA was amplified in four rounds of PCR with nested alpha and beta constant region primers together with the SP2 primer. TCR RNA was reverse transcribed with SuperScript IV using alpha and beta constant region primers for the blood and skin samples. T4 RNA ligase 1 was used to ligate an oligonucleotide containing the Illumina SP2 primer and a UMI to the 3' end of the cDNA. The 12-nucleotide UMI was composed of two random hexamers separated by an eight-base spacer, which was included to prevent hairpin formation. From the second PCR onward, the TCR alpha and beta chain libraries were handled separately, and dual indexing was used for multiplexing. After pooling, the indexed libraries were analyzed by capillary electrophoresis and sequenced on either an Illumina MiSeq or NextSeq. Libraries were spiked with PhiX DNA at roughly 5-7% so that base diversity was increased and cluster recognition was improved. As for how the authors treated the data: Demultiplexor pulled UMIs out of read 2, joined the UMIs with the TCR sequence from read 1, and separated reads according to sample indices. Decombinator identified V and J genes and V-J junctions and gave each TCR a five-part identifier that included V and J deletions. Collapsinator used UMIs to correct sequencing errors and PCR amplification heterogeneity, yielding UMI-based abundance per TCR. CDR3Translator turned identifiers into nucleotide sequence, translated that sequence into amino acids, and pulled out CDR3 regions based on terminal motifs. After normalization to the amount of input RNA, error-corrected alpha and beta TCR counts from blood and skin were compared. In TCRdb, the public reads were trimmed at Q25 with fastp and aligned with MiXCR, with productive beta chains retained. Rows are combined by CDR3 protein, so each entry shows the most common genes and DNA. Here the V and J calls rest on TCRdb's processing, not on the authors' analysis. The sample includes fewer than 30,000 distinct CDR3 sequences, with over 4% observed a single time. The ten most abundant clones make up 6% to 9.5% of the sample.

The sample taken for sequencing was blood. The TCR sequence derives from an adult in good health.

The CDR3 reads as follows: CASSPDGAYEQYF. The nucleotide sequence is given as TGTGCCAGCAGCCCGGACGGAGCCTACGAGCAGTACTTC. The sequence joins TRBV7-9 to TRBJ2-7; the D gene cannot be named for sure. Cut back by 5 bases and 2 bases, the V and J ends lie 10 bases apart. CDR1 SEHNR and CDR2 FQNEAQ are derived from the germline V gene (reference sequence). CDR3 length: 13 amino acids, cysteine to phenylalanine. The retained sequence is limited to the CDR3, 39 bases, with the frame set at the first base.